This T cell receptor beta chain comes out of a study of T-cell memory formation after mild COVID-19. Study-wide background: TCR clusters were mostly confined to one donor each.

Study results and limitations: Clones that got smaller from day 15 to 85 had even CD4/CD8, while clones growing later tipped toward CD4+. Clones that contracted clustered mainly in CM and EM if CD4+ and in EMRA if CD8+. Prior to infection, memory already included some responding clones, suggesting cross-reactive memory joined.

Germline loops: CDR1 LNHDA, CDR2 SQIVND (reference sequence). Germline trimming cut 5 bases from V and 0 bases from J; bases unmatched to any gene: 19. The CDR3 extends over 19 amino acids. TCRdb re-analysed the 5' RACE reads in MiXCR, keeping a single row per CDR3 protein. Found here are 190,000 or so distinct CDR3 sequences, roughly a fifth of them singletons; the top ten hold roughly 23%. As concerns this clonotype: The antigen is undetermined.

The rearrangement joins TRBV19 to TRBJ2-7, with 7 bases aligning to TRBD2. What was sequenced was PBMCs or a T cell subset sorted from them (not recorded which). This sequence was found in an adult woman who had mild COVID-19 (a few samples of this study predate the infection). Cell type and time point are not known. CDR3 residues: CASSLLPSQASGFSYEQYF. In DNA, the CDR3 is TGTGCCAGTAGTCTACTCCCATCCCAGGCTAGCGGATTCTCCTACGAGCAGTACTTC.